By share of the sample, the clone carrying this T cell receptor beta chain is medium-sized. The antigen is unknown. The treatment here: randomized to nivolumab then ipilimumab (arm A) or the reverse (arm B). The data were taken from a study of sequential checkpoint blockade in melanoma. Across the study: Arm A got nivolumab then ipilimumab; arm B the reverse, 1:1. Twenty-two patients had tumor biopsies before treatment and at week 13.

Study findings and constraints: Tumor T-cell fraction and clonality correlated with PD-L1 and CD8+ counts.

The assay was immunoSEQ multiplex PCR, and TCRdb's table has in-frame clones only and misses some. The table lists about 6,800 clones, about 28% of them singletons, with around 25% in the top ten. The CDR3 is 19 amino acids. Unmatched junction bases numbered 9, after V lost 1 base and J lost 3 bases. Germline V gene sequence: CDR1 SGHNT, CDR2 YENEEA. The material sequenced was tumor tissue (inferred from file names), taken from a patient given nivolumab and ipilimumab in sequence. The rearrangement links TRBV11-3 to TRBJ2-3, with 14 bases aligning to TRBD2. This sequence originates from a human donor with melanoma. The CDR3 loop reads CASSLVATSGRALTDTQYF. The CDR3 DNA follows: TGTGCCAGCAGCTTAGTTGCGACTAGCGGGAGGGCCTTGACAGATACGCAGTATTTT. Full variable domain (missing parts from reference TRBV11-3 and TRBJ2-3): EAGVVQSPRYKIIEKKQPVAFWCNPISGHNTLYWYLQNLGQGPELLIRYENEEAVDDSQLPKDRFSAERLKGVDSTLKIQPAELGDSAVYLCASSLVATSGRALTDTQYFGPGTRLTVL.